The 14 T cell receptor beta chains listed next were all sequenced from one sample in a study of shared clonotypes between healthy human individuals. Clones were read by immunoSEQ multiplex PCR, and TCRdb kept only the in-frame ones, dropping some. The sample carries over 750,000 clones, about 97% recorded once. The naive CD8 population came from CD45RO-negative cells selected for CCR7, without terminally differentiated effector memory CD45RA+ cells. Sequences were obtained from naive CD8+ T cells sorted from blood. These receptors were obtained from a man aged 25-40 years in good health.

This chain uses TRBV7-9 with TRBJ2-1; tentatively, D is TRBD1 or TRBD2 (5 bases each). V was pared by 4 bases and J by 5 bases, with 18 bases between. Germline V gives CDR1 SEHNR, CDR2 FQNEAQ (reference sequence). CDR3 length: 16 residues. CDR3 sequence reads: CASSSRDQRRDNEQFF. The CDR3 region has the DNA TGTGCCAGCAGCTCCCGGGACCAACGGCGGGACAATGAGCAGTTCTTC.

This chain links TRBV27 with TRBJ1-1, with D perhaps TRBD1 (6 bases). Trimming stripped 2 bases from V and 5 bases from J, with 12 bases between. The CDR3 consists of 14 residues. CDR1 and CDR2 (germline): MNHEY, SMNVEV (reference sequence). The DNA for the CDR3 is TGTGCCAGCAGTTTAGCCAGGGGAGGTACTGAAGCTTTCTTT. This encodes CASSLARGGTEAFF.

A few counts support this clone. In the same sample, other DNA sequences code for this CDR3. This chain uses TRBV7-9 with TRBJ2-7; D assignment may be TRBD1 or TRBD2 (5 bases each). The CDR3 is 12 residues long. V was cut by 1 base and J by 6 bases, with 7 bases left in between. Germline CDR1 reads SEHNR; CDR2 reads FQNEAQ (reference sequence). The CDR3 DNA is TGTGCCAGCAGCTTAGATGGGGGCGAGCAGTACTTC. Protein sequence: CASSLDGGEQYF.

The chain couples TRBV7-9 to TRBJ1-1; D gene uncertain. V was clipped by 2 bases and J by 11 bases, with 12 bases between them. Germline loops: CDR1 SEHNR, CDR2 FQNEAQ (reference sequence). The CDR3 length is 12 residues. CDR3 protein: CASSLMLRAAFF. In DNA, the CDR3 is TGTGCCAGCAGCTTAATGTTAAGGGCTGCTTTCTTT.

This clone has only a few counts. Different DNA sequences within this sample yield the same CDR3. The chain links TRBV5-5 to TRBJ2-1; D is ambiguous. The CDR3 runs 11 residues. Trimming took off 0 bases at V and 6 bases at J, with 1 base between the two ends. From germline, CDR1 is SGHKS and CDR2 YYEKEE (reference sequence). In DNA, the CDR3 is TGTGCCAGCAGCTTGGGCAATGAGCAGTTCTTC. Its translation: CASSLGNEQFF.

CDR3 region: CASSVGRVANQPQHF. CDR3 DNA: TGTGCCAGCAGTGTAGGCAGGGTGGCCAATCAGCCCCAGCATTTT. The chain joins TRBV6-1 to TRBJ1-5, with D tentatively TRBD1 (5 bases). The CDR3 is 15 amino acids. V was cut by 4 bases and J by 3 bases, with 13 bases left in between. The germline CDR1 and CDR2 sequences are MNHNS and SASEGT.

This chain links TRBV5-1 with TRBJ2-7; 7 bases map to TRBD1. CDR1 and CDR2 (germline): SGHRS, YFSETQ. The J segment lost 3 bases and the V segment lost 5 bases, leaving 8 bases of the junction unmatched. CDR3 length: 14 residues. CDR3: CASSPRQGVYEQYF. CDR3 DNA: TGCGCCAGCAGTCCAAGACAGGGTGTCTACGAGCAGTACTTC.

The J gene is TRBJ1-1, the V gene TRBV15, with D possibly being TRBD1 (5 bases). With 5 bases removed from V and 3 bases from J, the gap between germline ends came to 13 bases. The CDR3 covers 14 residues. Germline loops: CDR1 LNHNV, CDR2 YYDKDF (reference sequence). This chain's CDR3 is CATSYTGGDTEAFF. CDR3 coding DNA: TGTGCCACCAGCTACACGGGGGGAGACACTGAAGCTTTCTTT.

The chain employs TRBV10-3 and TRBJ2-7; 9 bases agree with TRBD1. With V trimmed by 3 bases and J by 1 base, 1 base remained unmatched. This CDR3 is built from 14 residues. Germline CDR1 is ENHRY and CDR2 is SYGVKD. The CDR3 sequence is CAISDGTGSYEQYF. The CDR3 coding sequence is TGTGCCATCAGTGATGGGACAGGGTCCTACGAGCAGTACTTC.

CDR3 protein: CASSFRTDSYEQYF. CDR3 nucleotides: TGTGCCAGCAGCTTTCGGACGGACTCCTACGAGCAGTACTTC. The J gene is TRBJ2-7, the V gene TRBV7-8; no reliable D call. The V and J ends lost 3 bases and 0 bases respectively, with 9 bases between them. The CDR3 length is 14 residues. Germline-derived CDR1 and CDR2 are SGHVS and FQNEAQ.

The chain links TRBV5-4 to TRBJ2-7, with TRBD2 identical over 11 bases. CDR3 length equals 18 residues. The germline gives CDR1 SGHNT, CDR2 YYREEE (reference sequence). Losses at the gene ends were 0 bases for V and 4 bases for J; bases not matched to a gene: 12. CDR3 amino acids: CASSLEGLRLAGSYEQYF. The DNA for the CDR3 is TGTGCCAGCAGCTTGGAAGGTTTGCGACTAGCGGGATCTTACGAGCAGTACTTC.

This clone has a single count. V gene TRBV11-2 combines with J gene TRBJ2-5; TRBD1 matches 8 bases. There are 14 residues in the CDR3. Germline loops: CDR1 SGHAT, CDR2 FQNNGV. Germline trimming cut 3 bases from V and 1 base from J; bases unmatched to any gene: 1. CDR3 residues: CASSFDRGQETQYF. The CDR3 region has the DNA TGTGCCAGCAGCTTTGACAGGGGCCAAGAGACCCAGTACTTC.

This chain connects TRBV7-2 to TRBJ2-7; D perhaps matches TRBD1 (6 bases). Germline V gene lookup returns CDR1 SGHTA and CDR2 FQGNSA. The CDR3 extends over 14 amino acids. Trimming took off 5 bases at V and 3 bases at J, with 14 bases between the two ends. The CDR3 nucleotides are TGTGCCAGCAGCCTTGATGCAGGGGACTACGAGCAGTACTTC. The encoded protein is CASSLDAGDYEQYF.

V usage is TRBV2 and J usage is TRBJ2-2, with D unresolved. The germline V gene encodes CDR1 SNHLY and CDR2 FYNNEI. Trimming stripped 1 base from V and 5 bases from J, with 11 bases between. The length of the CDR3 is 15 residues. In DNA, the CDR3 is TGTGCCAGCAGTGAAGTCCCAACGGGTACCGGGGAGCTGTTTTTT. It codes for CASSEVPTGTGELFF.